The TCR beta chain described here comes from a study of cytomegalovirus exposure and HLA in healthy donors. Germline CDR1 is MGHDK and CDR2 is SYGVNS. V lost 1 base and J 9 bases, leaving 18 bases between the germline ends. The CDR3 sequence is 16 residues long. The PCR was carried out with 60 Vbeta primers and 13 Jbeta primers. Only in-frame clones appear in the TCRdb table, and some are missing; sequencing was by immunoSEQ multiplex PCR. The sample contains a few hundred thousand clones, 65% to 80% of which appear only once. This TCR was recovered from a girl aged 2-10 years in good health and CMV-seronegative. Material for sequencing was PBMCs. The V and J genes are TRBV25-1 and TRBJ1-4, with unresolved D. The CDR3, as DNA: TGTGCCAGCAGTGAATTTCGACGGGAAGTAATGAAAAAACTGTTTTTT. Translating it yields CASSEFRREVMKKLFF. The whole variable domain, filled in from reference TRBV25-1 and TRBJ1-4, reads EADIYQTPRYLVIGTGKKITLECSQTMGHDKMYWYQQDPGMELHLIHYSYGVNSTEKGDLSSESTVSRIRTEHFPLTLESARPSHTSQYLCASSEFRREVMKKLFFGSGTQLSVL.